The 9 T cell receptor beta chains below come from one sample, sequenced in a study of T cell changes during pregnancy in multiple sclerosis. Measured with immunoSEQ multiplex PCR; TCRdb has only the in-frame clones, and not every one. The sample includes tens of thousands of clones, roughly 92% of them seen just once. Specimen: peripheral blood, collected before pregnancy. These receptors all come from a female donor with multiple sclerosis, enrolled in a pregnancy study.

The chain carries TRBV6-5 and TRBJ1-5; 9 positions agree with TRBD1. In germline, CDR1 is MNHEY, CDR2 SVGAGI. The ends lost 5 bases at V and 7 bases at J; junction bases unmatched: 3. The CDR3 covers 13 residues. This chain's CDR3 is CASSRDRAQPQHF. In nucleotides, the CDR3 is TGTGCCAGCAGTCGGGACAGGGCCCAGCCCCAGCATTTT.

J is TRBJ2-7 and V is TRBV18; 7 bases are shared with TRBD1. V was clipped by 1 base and J by 4 bases; unmatched bases: 4. The CDR3 spans 14 residues. CDR1 KGHSH and CDR2 LQKENI come from the germline V gene. CDR3 sequence (DNA): TGTGCCAGCTCACCACTGGGACAGACGTACGAGCAGTACTTC. Translation gives CASSPLGQTYEQYF.

The chain carries TRBV7-3 and TRBJ2-1, with 8 bases fitting TRBD1. Per the germline V gene, CDR1 is SGHTA and CDR2 is FQGTGA. The length of the CDR3 is 17 residues. The V and J ends lost 1 base and 8 bases, in that order; junction bases with no gene match: 13. CDR3 DNA: TGTGCCAGCAGCTTAATCAGCAGGGGGCGATTTCAGGATGAGCAGTTCTTC. Protein: CASSLISRGRFQDEQFF.

V usage is TRBV19 and J usage is TRBJ2-1, with a tentative D call TRBD2 (5 bases). The CDR3 is 14 residues long. The V end lost 7 bases, the J end lost 0 bases, and 10 bases lay between the germline ends. Germline V gene sequence: CDR1 LNHDA, CDR2 SQIVND (reference sequence). For the CDR3, the DNA is TGTGCCAGTAAAGAGGGTCGCTCCTACAATGAGCAGTTCTTC. Residues: CASKEGRSYNEQFF.

CDR3 DNA: TGTGCCAGCAGCGGCAGCCTCTCCCAGGGCCAGGGGGAGCAGTACTTC. Protein sequence: CASSGSLSQGQGEQYF. The chain is built from TRBV13 and TRBJ2-7; D may be TRBD1 (6 bases). The CDR3 covers 16 residues. Deletions cut 5 bases from V and 7 bases from J, with 24 bases between. Germline CDR1 reads PRHDT; CDR2 reads FYEKMQ (reference sequence).

The CDR3 sequence is CASSQAPGQGHEQYF. The CDR3 nucleotides read TGCGCCAGCAGCCAAGCCCCAGGACAGGGCCACGAGCAGTACTTC. The genes are TRBV4-3 and TRBJ2-7, with TRBD1 matching over 8 bases. This CDR3 spans 15 amino acids. The germline V gene has CDR1 LGHNA and CDR2 YSLEER. The J segment lost 5 bases and the V segment lost 1 base, leaving 7 bases of the junction unmatched.

V and J are TRBV13 and TRBJ2-1; 11 bases agree with TRBD2. Germline V gene lookup returns CDR1 PRHDT and CDR2 FYEKMQ (reference sequence). CDR3 length equals 19 residues. With V trimmed by 7 bases and J by 0 bases, 14 bases remained unmatched. DNA of the CDR3: TGTGCCAGCATCATAGCGGGAGGGCTTAGTGCTAGCTCCTACAATGAGCAGTTCTTC. Encoded protein: CASIIAGGLSASSYNEQFF.

The chain links TRBV29-1 to TRBJ1-2, with 8 nucleotides matching TRBD1. CDR1 and CDR2 from the germline V gene are SQVTM and ANQGSEA. V was clipped by 2 bases and J by 4 bases; unmatched bases: 9. CDR3 length: 15 amino acids. DNA of the CDR3: TGCAGCGTTGAATATGCGTCAGGGGGCCTCTATGGCTACACCTTC. This sequence encodes CSVEYASGGLYGYTF.

This chain connects TRBV6-6 to TRBJ2-7; a possible D gene is TRBD1 (6 bases). V gave up 0 bases and J gave up 6 bases, with 9 bases separating them. The CDR3 extends over 13 amino acids. The germline CDR1 and CDR2 sequences are MNHNY and SVGAGI (reference sequence). The CDR3, as DNA: TGTGCCAGCAGTTACTCACAGGGTGCCGAGCAGTACTTC. Amino acids: CASSYSQGAEQYF.